A selection of T cell receptor beta chains follows, all from one sample in a study of blood T cell repertoires in COVID-19. Assay: immunoSEQ multiplex PCR; the TCRdb copy retains only in-frame clones and omits some. The data show around 70,000 clones, with more than 85% seen just once and just under 0.6% held by the top ten. The specimen sequenced was peripheral blood. These receptors were taken from a man between 60 and 70 years old with acute or convalescent COVID-19. CDR3s include the opening cysteine and the closing phenylalanine or tryptophan. Fields, in order: J gene, D gene, V gene, CDR3 length, CDR3 DNA, CDR3 protein. The D gene is left open where the match is weak.

>TRBJ2-3|TRBD2|TRBV28|14
TGTGCCAGCAAAACGGGGGGGCCGGCAGATACGCAGTATTTT
CASKTGGPADTQYF
>TRBJ2-7|TRBD1|TRBV9|14
TGTGCCAGCAGCGTAGGGACAGGGCCCTACGAGCAGTACTTC
CASSVGTGPYEQYF
>TRBJ1-1|TRBD1|TRBV29-1|14
TGCAGCGTTGGTGACAGGGTTAGGAACACTGAAGCTTTCTTT
CSVGDRVRNTEAFF
>TRBJ2-5|NA|TRBV5-1|12
TGCGCCAGCAGCTCAGGGCTAGAGACCCAGTACTTC
CASSSGLETQYF
>TRBJ1-1|TRBD1|TRBV18|15
TGTGCCAGCTCACTGGGACAGGGTTCGAACACTGAAGCTTTCTTT
CASSLGQGSNTEAFF
>TRBJ2-1|TRBD2|TRBV19|17
TGTGCCAGTAGTCCGCGGGCTAGCGGGAGGGGCTACAATGAGCAGTTCTTC
CASSPRASGRGYNEQFF
>TRBJ1-5|NA|TRBV24-1|13
TGTGCCACCCAAGCCCGGGGGGAAGGGCCCCAGCATTTT
CATQARGEGPQHF
>TRBJ2-3|TRBD2|TRBV9|23
TGTGCCAGCAGCGTAGATCCAGGGGTAGCGGGAGACATTTCGGGTTCGGGCAGAGATACGCAGTATTTT
CASSVDPGVAGDISGSGRDTQYF
>TRBJ2-1|TRBD2|TRBV30|15
TGTGCCCTGGGGGGTGGGGCGGGGGGATACAATGAGCAGTTCTTC
CALGGGAGGYNEQFF
>TRBJ2-6|TRBD1|TRBV24-1|16
TGTGCCACCAGTGATTCGACAGGGACTGGGGCCAACGTCCTGACTTTC
CATSDSTGTGANVLTF
>TRBJ2-1|TRBD2|TRBV9|13
TGTGCCAGCAGCGTAGGGACTAGCTATGAGCAGTTCTTC
CASSVGTSYEQFF
>TRBJ2-1|TRBD2|TRBV5-1|17
TGCGCCAGCAGCAGTAGCGGGGGGGCCTCATCCTACAATGAGCAGTTCTTC
CASSSSGGASSYNEQFF
>TRBJ1-1|NA|TRBV28|15
TGTGCCAGCAGTTTGGAGGGACCCCAGAACACTGAAGCTTTCTTT
CASSLEGPQNTEAFF
>TRBJ2-7|TRBD1|TRBV19|13
TGTGCCAGTAGTATAGGGACAGGGGGCGAGCAGTACTTC
CASSIGTGGEQYF
>TRBJ2-1|TRBD2|TRBV10-2|23
TGCGCCAGCGGAACAGGGGCGAAATTGGGACTAGCGGGAGCTGGGGGCTCCTACAATGAGCAGTTCTTC
CASGTGAKLGLAGAGGSYNEQFF
>TRBJ2-5|TRBD2|TRBV19|16
TGTGCCAGTAGTATTTTCGCTAGCGGGAGCGGAGAGACCCAGTACTTC
CASSIFASGSGETQYF
>TRBJ2-3|NA|TRBV3-1/TRBV3-2|18
TGTGCCAGCAGCCAAGAGGGGGCTGGCGGGGGTAGGGCAGATACGCAGTATTTT
CASSQEGAGGGRADTQYF
>TRBJ1-3|NA|TRBV19|13
TGTGCCAGTATGTCCCCCACTGGAAACACCATATATTTT
CASMSPTGNTIYF
>TRBJ2-5|TRBD2|TRBV5-1|16
TGCGCCAGCTCCCTAACCTGGACTAGCGGCCAAGAGACCCAGTACTTC
CASSLTWTSGQETQYF
>TRBJ1-5|TRBD1|TRBV6-1|16
TGTGCCAGCAGTGAACAGGGCAGGGGGAGCAATCAGCCCCAGCATTTT
CASSEQGRGSNQPQHF
>TRBJ2-7|NA|TRBV11-2|13
TGTGCCAGCAGCTTAGCGGGAGATTACGAGCAGTACTTC
CASSLAGDYEQYF
>TRBJ2-7|NA|TRBV7-9|16
TGTGCCAGCACTCCCGGTTGGGGGCGTGGGTCGGACGAGCAGTACTTC
CASTPGWGRGSDEQYF
>TRBJ2-7|TRBD1|TRBV6-5|15
TGTGCCAGCATTGCCGGGACAGGGGGCTCCTACGAGCAGTACTTC
CASIAGTGGSYEQYF
>TRBJ2-7|TRBD2|TRBV24-1|15
TGTGCCACCAGTGATTTTAGCGGGGGTAGGTACGAGCAGTACTTC
CATSDFSGGRYEQYF
>TRBJ2-3|TRBD2|TRBV5-1|14
TGCGCCAGCAGCTTGGAGCGGGGGGCAGATACGCAGTATTTT
CASSLERGADTQYF